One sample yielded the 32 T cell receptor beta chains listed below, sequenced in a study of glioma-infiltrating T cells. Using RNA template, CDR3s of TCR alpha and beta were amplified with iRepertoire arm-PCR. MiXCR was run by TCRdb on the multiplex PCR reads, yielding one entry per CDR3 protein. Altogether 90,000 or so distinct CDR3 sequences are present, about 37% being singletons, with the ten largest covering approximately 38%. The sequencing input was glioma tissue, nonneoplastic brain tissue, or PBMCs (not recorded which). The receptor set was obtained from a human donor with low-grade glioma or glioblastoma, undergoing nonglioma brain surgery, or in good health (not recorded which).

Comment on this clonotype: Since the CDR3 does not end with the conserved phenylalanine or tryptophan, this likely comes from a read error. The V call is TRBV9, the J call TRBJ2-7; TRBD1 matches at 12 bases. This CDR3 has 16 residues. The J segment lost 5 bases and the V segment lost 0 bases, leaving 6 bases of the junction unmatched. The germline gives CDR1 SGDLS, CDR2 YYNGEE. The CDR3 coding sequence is TGTGCCAGCAGCGTAGGCGGGACAGGGGGCCTCCACGAGCAGTACTCC. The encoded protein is CASSVGGTGGLHEQYS.

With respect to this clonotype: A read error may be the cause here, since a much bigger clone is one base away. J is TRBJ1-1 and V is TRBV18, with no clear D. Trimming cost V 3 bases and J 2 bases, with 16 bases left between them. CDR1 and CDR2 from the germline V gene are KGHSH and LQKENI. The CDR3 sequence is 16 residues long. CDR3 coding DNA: TGTGCCAGCTCACCGCGGGATCAGTCAACTAACACTGAAGCTTTCTTT. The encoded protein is CASSPRDQSTNTEAFF.

The CDR3, as DNA: TGTGCCAGCAGCCACGGACCTAGGTACCGAGAGACCCAGTACTTC. Translating gives CASSHGPRYRETQYF. This chain uses TRBV13 with TRBJ2-5; no definite D call. Germline CDR1 is PRHDT and CDR2 is FYEKMQ (reference sequence). V was clipped by 5 bases and J by 4 bases, with 17 bases between them. This CDR3 spans 15 amino acids.

The CDR3 sequence is CAISDPGEQYF. The CDR3 DNA reads as TGTGCCATCAGTGACCCGGGGGAGCAGTACTTC. V is TRBV10-3 and J is TRBJ2-7; tentative D call: TRBD2 (5 bases). Germline CDR1 ENHRY, CDR2 SYGVKD. The ends were cut back, 3 bases at V and 7 bases at J, with 7 bases in the middle. CDR3 length: 11 amino acids.

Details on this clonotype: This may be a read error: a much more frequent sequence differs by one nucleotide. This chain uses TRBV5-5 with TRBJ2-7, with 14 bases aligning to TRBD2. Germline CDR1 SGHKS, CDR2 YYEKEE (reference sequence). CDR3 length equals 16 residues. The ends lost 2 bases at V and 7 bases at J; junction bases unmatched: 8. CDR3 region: CASSFTGTSGSNEQYF. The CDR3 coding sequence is TGTGCCAGCAGCTTTACAGGGACTAGCGGGAGCAATGAGCAGTACTTC.

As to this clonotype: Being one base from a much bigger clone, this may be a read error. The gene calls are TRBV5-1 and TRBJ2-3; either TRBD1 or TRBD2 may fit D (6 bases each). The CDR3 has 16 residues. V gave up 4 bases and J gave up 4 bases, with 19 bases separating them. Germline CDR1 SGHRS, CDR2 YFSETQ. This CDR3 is CASSPPGAGNPDTQYF. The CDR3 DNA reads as TGCGCCAGCAGCCCTCCAGGGGCGGGGAACCCAGATACGCAGTATTTT.

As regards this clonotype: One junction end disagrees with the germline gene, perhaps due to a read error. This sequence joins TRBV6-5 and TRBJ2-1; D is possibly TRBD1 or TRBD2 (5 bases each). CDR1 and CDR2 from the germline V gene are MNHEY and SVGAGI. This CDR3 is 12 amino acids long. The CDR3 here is CASGYLGEEQFF. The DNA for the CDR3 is TGTGCCAGCGGTTACTTGGGGGAGGAGCAGTTCTTC.

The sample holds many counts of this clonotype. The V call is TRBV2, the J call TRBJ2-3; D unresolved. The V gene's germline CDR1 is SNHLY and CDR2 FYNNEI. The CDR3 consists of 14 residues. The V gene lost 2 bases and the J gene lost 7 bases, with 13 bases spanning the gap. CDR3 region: CASSESVVGNTQYF. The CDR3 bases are TGTGCCAGCAGTGAATCCGTGGTGGGAAATACGCAGTATTTT.

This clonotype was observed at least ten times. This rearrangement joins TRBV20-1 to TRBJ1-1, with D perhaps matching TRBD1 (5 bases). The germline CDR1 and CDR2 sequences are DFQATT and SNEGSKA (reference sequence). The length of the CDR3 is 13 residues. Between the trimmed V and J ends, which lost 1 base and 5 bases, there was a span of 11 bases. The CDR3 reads CSARATGSTEAFF. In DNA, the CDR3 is TGCAGTGCTAGAGCTACAGGAAGTACTGAAGCTTTCTTT.

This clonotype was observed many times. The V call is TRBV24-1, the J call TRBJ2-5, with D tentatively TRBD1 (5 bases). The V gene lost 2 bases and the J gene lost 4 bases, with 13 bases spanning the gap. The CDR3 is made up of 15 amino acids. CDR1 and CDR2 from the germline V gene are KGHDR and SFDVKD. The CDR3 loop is CATSDSRTLGETQYF. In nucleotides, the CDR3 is TGTGCCACCAGTGATTCCCGGACACTGGGAGAGACCCAGTACTTC.

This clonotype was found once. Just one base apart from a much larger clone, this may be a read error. DNA for the CDR3: TGCGCCAGCAGCCGCCGGGAGGGGTACAGCACAGATACGCAGTATTTT. This codes for CASSRREGYSTDTQYF. The genes are TRBV5-1 and TRBJ2-3, with 8 bases lining up with TRBD2. This CDR3 is built from 16 residues. Germline-derived CDR1 and CDR2 are SGHRS and YFSETQ. Unmatched junction bases numbered 7, after V lost 4 bases and J lost 0 bases.

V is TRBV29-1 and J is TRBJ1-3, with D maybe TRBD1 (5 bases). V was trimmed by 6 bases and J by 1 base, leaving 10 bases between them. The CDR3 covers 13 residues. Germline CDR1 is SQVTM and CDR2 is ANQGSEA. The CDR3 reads CSVGDVSGNTIYF. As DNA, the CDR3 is TGCAGCGTGGGGGACGTTTCTGGAAACACCATATATTTT.

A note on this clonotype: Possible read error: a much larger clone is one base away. CDR3 coding DNA: TGTGCCAGGGCCAGGAATGTCGATACGCAGTATTTT. It translates to CARARNVDTQYF. The rearrangement uses TRBV2 and TRBJ2-3; D unresolved. V lost 9 bases and J lost 6, with 13 bases in between. This CDR3 has 12 amino acids. Germline CDR1 reads SNHLY; CDR2 reads FYNNEI.

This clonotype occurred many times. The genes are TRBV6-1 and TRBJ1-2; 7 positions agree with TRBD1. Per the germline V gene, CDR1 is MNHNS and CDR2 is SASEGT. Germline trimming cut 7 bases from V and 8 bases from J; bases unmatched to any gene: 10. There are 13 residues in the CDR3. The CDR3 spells CASTYRDSWGYTF. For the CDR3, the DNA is TGTGCCAGCACCTATAGGGACAGTTGGGGCTACACCTTC.

The CDR3 region has the DNA TGCAGCGTTGGTAGGCAGGTGGCGGGTGAGCAGTTCTTC. Translation gives CSVGRQVAGEQFF. The V and J genes are TRBV29-1 and TRBJ2-1; a weak D match, TRBD2 (5 bases). This CDR3 contains 13 residues. Germline values: CDR1 SQVTM, CDR2 ANQGSEA. Deletions cut 4 bases from V and 9 bases from J, with 16 bases between.

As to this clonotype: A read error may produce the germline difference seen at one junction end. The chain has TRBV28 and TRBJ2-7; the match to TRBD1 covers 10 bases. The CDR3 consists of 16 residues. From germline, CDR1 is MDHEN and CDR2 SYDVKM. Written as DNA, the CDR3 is TGTGACAGCAGGATGATGGGGACAGGGGTTTACCACGAGCAGTACTTC. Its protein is CDSRMMGTGVYHEQYF.

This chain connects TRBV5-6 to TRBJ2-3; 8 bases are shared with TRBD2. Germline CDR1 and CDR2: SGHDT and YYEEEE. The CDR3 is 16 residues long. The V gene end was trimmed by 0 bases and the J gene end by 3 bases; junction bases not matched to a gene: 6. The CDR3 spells CASSLGAGGPTDTQYF. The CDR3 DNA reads TGTGCCAGCAGCTTGGGGGCGGGAGGCCCGACAGATACGCAGTATTTT.

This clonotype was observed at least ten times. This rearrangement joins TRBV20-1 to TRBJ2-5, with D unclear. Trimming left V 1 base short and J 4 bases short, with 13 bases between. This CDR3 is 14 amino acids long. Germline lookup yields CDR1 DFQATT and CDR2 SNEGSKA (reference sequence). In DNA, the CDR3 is TGCAGTGCTAGAGCGGCCAGGAGACTAGAGACCCAGTACTTC. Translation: CSARAARRLETQYF.

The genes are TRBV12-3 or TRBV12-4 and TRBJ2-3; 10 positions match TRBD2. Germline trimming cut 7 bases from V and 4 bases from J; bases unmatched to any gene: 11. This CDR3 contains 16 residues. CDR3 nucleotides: TGTGCCAGCAAAATAAGGACTAGCGGAGGGGCAGATACGCAGTATTTT. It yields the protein CASKIRTSGGADTQYF.

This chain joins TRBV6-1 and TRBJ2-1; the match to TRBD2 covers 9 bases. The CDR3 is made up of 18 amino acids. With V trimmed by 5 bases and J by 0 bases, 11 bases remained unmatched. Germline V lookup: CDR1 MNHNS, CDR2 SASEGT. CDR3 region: CASSFASGVRSSYNEQFF. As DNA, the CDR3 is TGTGCCAGCAGTTTCGCTAGCGGGGTGAGAAGCTCCTACAATGAGCAGTTCTTC.

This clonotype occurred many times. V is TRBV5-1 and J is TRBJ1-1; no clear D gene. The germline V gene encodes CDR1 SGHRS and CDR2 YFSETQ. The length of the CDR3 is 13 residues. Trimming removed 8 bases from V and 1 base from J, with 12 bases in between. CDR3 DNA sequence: TGCGCCAGGAGTAGGCGGCCGAACACTGAAGCTTTCTTT. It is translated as CARSRRPNTEAFF.

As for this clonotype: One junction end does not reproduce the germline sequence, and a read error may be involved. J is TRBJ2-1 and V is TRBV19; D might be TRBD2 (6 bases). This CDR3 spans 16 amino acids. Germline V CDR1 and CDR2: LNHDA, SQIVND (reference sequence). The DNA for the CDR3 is TGTGCCAGTAGAGCTCGACCGGGGGTCGCCTCCAATGAGAAGTTCTTC. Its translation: CASRARPGVASNEKFF.

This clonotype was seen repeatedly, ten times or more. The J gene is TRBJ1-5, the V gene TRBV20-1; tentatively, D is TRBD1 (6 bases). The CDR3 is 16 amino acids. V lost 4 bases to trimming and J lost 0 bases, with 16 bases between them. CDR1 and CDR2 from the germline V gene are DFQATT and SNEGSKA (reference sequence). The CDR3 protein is CSAIKIQGYSNQPQHF. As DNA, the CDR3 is TGCAGTGCTATAAAGATACAGGGATATAGCAATCAGCCCCAGCATTTT.

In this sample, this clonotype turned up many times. The DNA of the CDR3 is TGTGCCAGCAGCTCCGGGCCCCAGAACACTGAAGCTTTCTTT. It yields the protein CASSSGPQNTEAFF. V is TRBV7-2 and J is TRBJ1-1; the D is unclear. Trimming cost V 4 bases and J 1 base, with 10 bases left between them. This CDR3 is built from 14 residues. Looked up from germline, CDR1 is SGHTA and CDR2 is FQGNSA.

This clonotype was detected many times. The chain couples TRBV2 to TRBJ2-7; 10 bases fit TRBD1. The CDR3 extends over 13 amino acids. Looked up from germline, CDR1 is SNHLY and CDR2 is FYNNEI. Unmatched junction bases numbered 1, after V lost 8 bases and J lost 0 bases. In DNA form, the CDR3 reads TGTGCCAGCTGGACAGGGGGCTCCTACGAGCAGTACTTC. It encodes CASWTGGSYEQYF.

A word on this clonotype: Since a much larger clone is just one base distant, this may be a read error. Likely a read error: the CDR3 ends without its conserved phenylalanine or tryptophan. The CDR3 nucleotides read TGTGCCAGCAGTCTCCGGGACTTTTACAATGAGCAGTTCTTA. This gives the protein CASSLRDFYNEQFL. The chain is built from TRBV9 and TRBJ2-1; D is possibly TRBD2 (6 bases). V was cut by 5 bases and J by 4 bases, with 13 bases left in between. The CDR3 consists of 14 residues. Germline CDR1 and CDR2: SGDLS and YYNGEE.

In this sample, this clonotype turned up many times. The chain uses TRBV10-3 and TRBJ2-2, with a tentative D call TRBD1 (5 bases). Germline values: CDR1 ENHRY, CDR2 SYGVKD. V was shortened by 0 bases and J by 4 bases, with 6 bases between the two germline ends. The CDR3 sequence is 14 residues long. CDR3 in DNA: TGTGCCATCAGTGAGTCAGGGGCCACCGGGGAGCTGTTTTTT. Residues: CAISESGATGELFF.

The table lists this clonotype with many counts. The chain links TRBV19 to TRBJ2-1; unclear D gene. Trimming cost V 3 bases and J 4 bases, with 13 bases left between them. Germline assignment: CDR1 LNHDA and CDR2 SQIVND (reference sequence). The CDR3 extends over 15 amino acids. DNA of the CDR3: TGTGCCAGTAGTATCGATACGGGCGGATACAATGAGCAGTTCTTC. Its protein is CASSIDTGGYNEQFF.

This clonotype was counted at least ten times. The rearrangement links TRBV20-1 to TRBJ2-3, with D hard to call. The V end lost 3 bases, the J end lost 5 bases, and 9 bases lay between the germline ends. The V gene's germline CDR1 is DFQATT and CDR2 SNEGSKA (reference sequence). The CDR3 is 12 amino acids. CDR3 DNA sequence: TGCAGTGCTAGGCCGATAGTAGATACGCAGTATTTT. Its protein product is CSARPIVDTQYF.

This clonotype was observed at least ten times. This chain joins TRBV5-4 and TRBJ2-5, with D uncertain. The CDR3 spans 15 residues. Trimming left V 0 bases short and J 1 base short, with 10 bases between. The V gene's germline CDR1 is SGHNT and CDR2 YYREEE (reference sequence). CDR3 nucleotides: TGTGCCAGCAGCTTGGGTAGGATTCTCCAAGAGACCCAGTACTTC. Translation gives CASSLGRILQETQYF.

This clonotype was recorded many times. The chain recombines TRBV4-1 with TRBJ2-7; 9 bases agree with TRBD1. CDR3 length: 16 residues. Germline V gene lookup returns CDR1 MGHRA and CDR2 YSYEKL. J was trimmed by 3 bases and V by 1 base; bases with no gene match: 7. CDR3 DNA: TGCGCCAGCAGCCAAGCCCCCGGGACAGGGATCTACGAGCAGTACTTC. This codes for CASSQAPGTGIYEQYF.

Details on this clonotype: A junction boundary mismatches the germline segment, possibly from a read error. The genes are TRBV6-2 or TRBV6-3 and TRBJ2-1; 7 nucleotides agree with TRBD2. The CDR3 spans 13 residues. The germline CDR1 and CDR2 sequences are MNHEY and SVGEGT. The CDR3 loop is CASTPGLLNKQFF. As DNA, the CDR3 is TGTGCCAGCACCCCGGGACTACTCAATAAGCAGTTCTTC.